Below are 25 T cell receptor beta chains sequenced from a single sample in a study of blood T cell repertoires in COVID-19. TCRdb's table, derived via immunoSEQ multiplex PCR, lists solely in-frame clones and lacks some. The sample comprises 95,000 to 150,000 clones, roughly three quarters of which are singletons, and 7.9% rests with the top ten. Source material: peripheral blood. Receptors were obtained from a human donor in a cohort sampled during active COVID-19.

This clone came up a few times. The rearrangement links TRBV28 to TRBJ2-7, with TRBD1 identical over 8 bases. V shed 4 bases, J shed 3 bases, and the junction held 2 bases outside the gene matches. CDR1 MDHEN and CDR2 SYDVKM come from the germline V gene. CDR3 length equals 13 residues. The CDR3 protein is CASSSGGLYEQYF. The CDR3 region has the DNA TGTGCCAGCAGTTCAGGGGGCCTCTACGAGCAGTACTTC.

The chain recombines TRBV4-1 with TRBJ1-2, with D possibly being TRBD1 (5 bases). Germline lookup yields CDR1 MGHRA and CDR2 YSYEKL. This CDR3 is built from 15 residues. Trimming took 0 bases from V and 0 from J, leaving 8 bases between them. The CDR3: CASSQEPGSNYGYTF. The CDR3 DNA reads TGCGCCAGCAGCCAAGAACCAGGGTCTAACTATGGCTACACCTTC.

This chain's CDR3 is CASSWAGEPYEQYF. The CDR3 DNA reads TGTGCCAGCAGTTGGGCGGGAGAGCCCTACGAGCAGTACTTC. This chain uses TRBV6-2 or TRBV6-3 with TRBJ2-7; 7 nucleotides line up with TRBD2. The V segment lost 4 bases and the J segment 2 bases; nucleotides outside the gene matches: 5. Germline V gene lookup returns CDR1 MNHEY and CDR2 SVGEGT. The CDR3 is 14 amino acids.

This chain joins TRBV28 and TRBJ1-5; D unclear. Trimming cost V 7 bases and J 1 base, with 8 bases left between them. Germline V gene sequence: CDR1 MDHEN, CDR2 SYDVKM. CDR3 length equals 13 residues. The CDR3 loop is CASIRGSNQPQHF. Written as DNA, the CDR3 is TGTGCCAGCATCAGAGGGAGCAATCAGCCCCAGCATTTT.

The chain joins TRBV18 to TRBJ1-2; no definite D call. Trimming stripped 3 bases from V and 7 bases from J, with 9 bases between. Germline CDR1 is KGHSH and CDR2 is LQKENI. The CDR3 consists of 12 residues. The CDR3 sequence is CASSPGPSGYTF. CDR3 nucleotides: TGTGCCAGCTCACCTGGCCCTAGTGGCTACACCTTC.

With respect to this clone: Other DNA sequences of this sample code for an identical CDR3. The chain combines TRBV6-1 with TRBJ1-5; TRBD1 might be the D (6 bases). The germline V gene has CDR1 MNHNS and CDR2 SASEGT. The V gene lost 2 bases and the J gene lost 4 bases, with 6 bases spanning the gap. CDR3 length: 13 amino acids. As DNA, the CDR3 is TGTGCCAGCAGTGAAAGGGGGAATCAGCCCCAGCATTTT. Protein product: CASSERGNQPQHF.

The CDR3 region has the DNA TGTGCCAGCAGCTCCTTTCGCGGGGGTACAGATACGCAGTATTTT. It yields the protein CASSSFRGGTDTQYF. The rearrangement links TRBV7-2 to TRBJ2-3; TRBD2 matches at 7 bases. J gave up 3 bases and V 4 bases, and 7 bases lay outside the gene matches. The CDR3 extends over 15 amino acids. Germline V gene lookup returns CDR1 SGHTA and CDR2 FQGNSA.

V is TRBV6-6 and J is TRBJ2-5; the match to TRBD2 covers 9 bases. The CDR3 extends over 14 amino acids. Germline values: CDR1 MNHNY, CDR2 SVGAGI (reference sequence). Trimming cost V 11 bases and J 5 bases; bases outside gene matches: 12. CDR3 DNA sequence: TGTGCCTCACAGCGGGAGGCCTGGGGGGAGACCCAGTACTTC. It yields the protein CASQREAWGETQYF.

The V gene is TRBV10-3, the J gene TRBJ2-7, with 8 bases aligning to TRBD2. The trim removed 2 bases at V and 3 bases at J, leaving 0 bases unmatched. The CDR3 loop spans 13 amino acids. Germline V gene data show CDR1 as ENHRY and CDR2 as SYGVKD. In DNA form, the CDR3 reads TGTGCCATCAGTGAGCTAGCGGGCTACGAGCAGTACTTC. Translated, it gives CAISELAGYEQYF.

The genes are TRBV4-2 and TRBJ1-2; 7 nucleotides align to TRBD1. Germline assignment: CDR1 LGHNA and CDR2 YNFKEQ. This CDR3 has 15 residues. Losses at the gene ends were 4 bases for V and 2 bases for J; bases not matched to a gene: 7. The CDR3 region is CASSPRDSRNYGYTF. CDR3 coding DNA: TGTGCCAGCAGCCCTAGGGACAGTCGGAACTATGGCTACACCTTC.

This chain links TRBV19 with TRBJ2-5; no clear D. CDR3 length equals 11 residues. CDR1 and CDR2 (germline): LNHDA, SQIVND (reference sequence). Trimming removed 3 bases from V and 3 bases from J, with 2 bases in between. CDR3 in DNA: TGTGCCAGTAGTATCGAAGAGACCCAGTACTTC. It specifies CASSIEETQYF.

The rearrangement uses TRBV19 and TRBJ1-1; 7 nucleotides agree with TRBD1. The CDR3 loop spans 12 amino acids. V trimming: 6 bases; J trimming: 6 bases; junction bases outside the gene matches: 4. The germline CDR1 and CDR2 sequences are LNHDA and SQIVND (reference sequence). The CDR3 spells CASRQGFAEAFF. For the CDR3, the DNA is TGTGCCAGTAGACAGGGGTTCGCTGAAGCTTTCTTT.

Only a few counts were recorded for this clone. The chain has TRBV11-3 and TRBJ2-7; D perhaps matches TRBD2 (5 bases). Trimming took off 0 bases at V and 3 bases at J, with 12 bases between the two ends. CDR3 length: 15 amino acids. CDR1 is SGHNT and CDR2 is YENEEA in the germline V gene. The CDR3: CASSLDSPADYEQYF. The CDR3 DNA is TGTGCCAGCAGCTTAGATTCCCCAGCGGACTACGAGCAGTACTTC.

Worth noting for this clone: Other DNA sequences in the same sample also yield this CDR3. The chain has TRBV5-1 and TRBJ1-4; D gene ambiguous. This CDR3 contains 12 residues. The germline CDR1 and CDR2 sequences are SGHRS and YFSETQ. The V end was cut by 3 bases, the J end by 4 bases, with 4 bases between. The chain's CDR3 is CASSSGNEKLFF. The DNA of the CDR3 is TGCGCCAGCAGCTCGGGTAATGAAAAACTGTTTTTT.

The chain couples TRBV28 to TRBJ2-7, with a tentative D call TRBD1 (7 bases). The CDR3 has 16 amino acids. Germline assignment: CDR1 MDHEN and CDR2 SYDVKM. The germline V and J ends were trimmed by 7 bases and 4 bases, with 23 bases remaining between them. In nucleotides, the CDR3 is TGTGCCAGCACACAGGAGGGGGCCCTCTTTGGGTACGAGCAGTACTTC. Protein: CASTQEGALFGYEQYF.

The rearrangement links TRBV28 to TRBJ1-5; possibly TRBD1 for D (6 bases). This CDR3 region has 13 residues. Between the trimmed V and J ends, which lost 8 bases and 4 bases, there was a span of 12 bases. The germline gives CDR1 MDHEN, CDR2 SYDVKM. The CDR3 bases are TGTGCCAGCCGGAGGACAGTAAATCAGCCCCAGCATTTT. As protein: CASRRTVNQPQHF.

Only a few counts were recorded for this clone. Here the CDR3 DNA reads TGCAGTGGGCAGGGCGACTACGAGCAGTACTTC. As protein: CSGQGDYEQYF. This chain links TRBV20-1 with TRBJ2-7; D perhaps matches TRBD1 (5 bases). Trimming left V 7 bases short and J 3 bases short, with 10 bases between. The CDR3 is 11 residues long. Per germline, CDR1 DFQATT and CDR2 SNEGSKA (reference sequence).

This chain links TRBV6-5 with TRBJ1-5; D remains ambiguous. CDR3 length: 15 amino acids. V was cut by 6 bases and J by 0 bases, with 12 bases left in between. CDR1 is MNHEY and CDR2 is SVGAGI in the germline V gene. DNA of the CDR3: TGTGCCAGCAGCCCCGTCCCTTATAGCAATCAGCCCCAGCATTTT. This sequence encodes CASSPVPYSNQPQHF.

The rearrangement links TRBV11-1 to TRBJ2-7; TRBD1 aligns across 9 bases. The V gene's germline CDR1 is SGHAT and CDR2 FQDESV (reference sequence). The CDR3 runs to 14 residues. V was clipped by 0 bases and J by 9 bases; unmatched bases: 6. CDR3 protein: CASSLAGNRGPQYF. The CDR3 bases are TGTGCCAGCAGCTTAGCCGGGAACAGGGGGCCGCAGTACTTC.

The table lists this clone with a few counts. The rearrangement uses TRBV6-1 and TRBJ2-6; D unresolved. Germline V gene lookup returns CDR1 MNHNS and CDR2 SASEGT. V lost 1 base and J 0 bases, leaving 4 bases between the germline ends. This CDR3 has 15 residues. The CDR3 sequence: CASSEVSSGANVLTF. CDR3 bases: TGTGCCAGCAGTGAAGTCAGCTCTGGGGCCAACGTCCTGACTTTC.

This chain links TRBV5-1 with TRBJ1-1; D is uncertain. CDR3 length: 16 residues. CDR1 SGHRS and CDR2 YFSETQ come from the germline V gene. The V end was cut by 3 bases, the J end by 2 bases, with 17 bases between. The CDR3 is CASSSTGFVGNTEAFF. CDR3 in DNA: TGCGCCAGCAGCTCGACGGGGTTCGTTGGAAACACTGAAGCTTTCTTT.

The chain employs TRBV11-3 and TRBJ2-7; 7 bases align to TRBD1. Germline loops: CDR1 SGHNT, CDR2 YENEEA. Trimming at V came to 3 bases and at J to 5 bases, leaving 4 bases not matched to a gene. The CDR3 runs to 13 residues. CDR3 DNA: TGTGCCAGCAGCTTTTACAGGGGTAACGAGCAGTACTTC. Translation: CASSFYRGNEQYF. Full variable domain (outside the CDR3, taken from reference TRBV11-3 and TRBJ2-7): EAGVVQSPRYKIIEKKQPVAFWCNPISGHNTLYWYLQNLGQGPELLIRYENEEAVDDSQLPKDRFSAERLKGVDSTLKIQPAELGDSAVYLCASSFYRGNEQYFGPGTRLTVT.

The CDR3: CASRVTSGSAYEQYF. Written as DNA, the CDR3 is TGTGCCAGTAGAGTGACTAGCGGCAGCGCCTACGAGCAGTACTTC. V usage is TRBV19 and J usage is TRBJ2-7; 9 positions match TRBD2. Germline V CDR1 and CDR2: LNHDA, SQIVND (reference sequence). V shed 6 bases and J 2 bases; nucleotides not matched to a gene: 8. There are 15 residues in the CDR3.

CDR3 region: CASSLGGTGDYEQYF. The CDR3 DNA sequence: TGCGCCAGCAGCTTGGGCGGGACAGGGGACTACGAGCAGTACTTC. The chain links TRBV5-1 to TRBJ2-7; 10 bases map to TRBD1. In germline, CDR1 is SGHRS, CDR2 YFSETQ. V gave up 0 bases and J gave up 3 bases; unmatched junction bases: 3. CDR3 length: 15 amino acids.

The chain carries TRBV6-6 and TRBJ1-3; D not certain. Germline CDR1 and CDR2: MNHNY and SVGAGI (reference sequence). This CDR3 is built from 16 residues. The V end was cut by 7 bases, the J end by 4 bases, with 20 bases between. CDR3 nucleotides: TGTGCCAGCACTCGCCGGGTTTCGAACGGAGGAAACACCATATATTTT. Its protein product is CASTRRVSNGGNTIYF.